What follows are 8 T cell receptor beta chains derived from one specimen sequenced in a study of graft-versus-host responses after intestinal transplantation. Assay: immunoSEQ multiplex PCR; the TCRdb copy retains only in-frame clones and omits some. The repertoire holds about 78,000 clones, with around 90% as singletons. Their recognized antigens are unknown. The sample consisted of unstimulated CD8+ T cells sorted from spleen or lymph node cells, taken before transplant. These receptors all stem from a human donor who was the organ donor for an intestinal transplant.

The chain recombines TRBV7-9 with TRBJ2-7; D perhaps matches TRBD1 (6 bases). Trimming took 3 bases from V and 2 from J, leaving 14 bases between them. Germline V CDR1 and CDR2: SEHNR, FQNEAQ (reference sequence). This CDR3 spans 15 amino acids. This chain's CDR3 is CASSFPTEGAYEQYF. In nucleotides, the CDR3 is TGTGCCAGCAGCTTCCCCACCGAGGGGGCCTACGAGCAGTACTTC.

This chain joins TRBV6-1 and TRBJ1-5, with D hard to call. From germline, CDR1 is MNHNS and CDR2 SASEGT. Trimming removed 0 bases from V and 7 bases from J, with 13 bases in between. The CDR3 spans 15 residues. CDR3 in DNA: TGTGCCAGCAGTGAAGCGGAGGACGGGCGACAGCCCCAGCATTTT. Residues: CASSEAEDGRQPQHF.

The chain has TRBV6-1 and TRBJ1-5, with D unresolved. CDR1 is MNHNS and CDR2 is SASEGT in the germline V gene. The CDR3 spans 14 residues. V lost 3 bases to trimming and J lost 4 bases, with 10 bases between them. The CDR3 spells CASSDRRLNQPQHF. The CDR3, as DNA: TGTGCCAGCAGTGATAGGCGGTTAAATCAGCCCCAGCATTTT.

The rearrangement joins TRBV6-4 to TRBJ1-6, with D uncertain. Germline-derived CDR1 and CDR2 are MRHNA and SNTAGT. With 2 bases removed from V and 6 bases from J, the gap between germline ends came to 5 bases. The CDR3 runs to 13 residues. Written as DNA, the CDR3 is TGTGCCAGCAGTGACAGCCCTAATTCACCCCTCCACTTT. It specifies CASSDSPNSPLHF.

This clone was detected only a few times. One end of the junction fails to match germline, which may point to a read error. The chain recombines TRBV28 with TRBJ1-4, with D uncertain. Germline V gene lookup returns CDR1 MDHEN and CDR2 SYDVKM. The CDR3 runs 13 residues. Here the CDR3 DNA reads TGTGCCAGCAGTTCCAGCACCCAGCCCGACCGCGCTTTT. This translates into CASSSSTQPDRAF.

The chain carries TRBV28 and TRBJ1-6, with 7 bases identical to TRBD1. After removal of 6 bases from V and 1 base from J, the junction contained 3 bases not matched to a gene. The V gene's germline CDR1 is MDHEN and CDR2 SYDVKM. The CDR3 consists of 15 residues. CDR3 sequence reads: CASRQGRSYNSPLHF. CDR3 bases: TGTGCCAGCAGACAGGGGCGGTCCTATAATTCACCCCTCCACTTT. Combining the CDR3 with reference TRBV28 and TRBJ1-6 gives the whole variable domain DVKVTQSSRYLVKRTGEKVFLECVQDMDHENMFWYRQDPGLGLRLIYFSYDVKMKEKGDIPEGYSVSREKKERFSLILESASTNQTSMYLCASRQGRSYNSPLHFGNGTRLTVT.

This chain uses TRBV15 with TRBJ2-7, with 7 bases aligning to TRBD2. The germline CDR1 and CDR2 sequences are LNHNV and YYDKDF (reference sequence). The CDR3 is 16 residues long. V was clipped by 5 bases and J by 5 bases; unmatched bases: 15. CDR3 sequence: CATSVSRLAGIHEQYF. Written as DNA, the CDR3 is TGTGCCACCAGCGTATCACGACTAGCTGGTATCCACGAGCAGTACTTC.

The rearrangement joins TRBV4-2 to TRBJ2-3; D gene uncertain. The CDR3 is 13 residues long. V lost 2 bases to trimming and J lost 4 bases, with 7 bases between them. CDR1 and CDR2 (germline): LGHNA, YNFKEQ. The DNA for the CDR3 is TGTGCCAGCAGCCAAACGTTTGCAGATACGCAGTATTTT. This sequence encodes CASSQTFADTQYF.